The sequence of this T cell receptor (beta chain) was determined in a study of shared T cell receptors in the human thymus. This CDR3 contains 14 residues. Trimming removed 1 base at V and 3 bases at J, with 7 bases between. Looked up from germline, CDR1 is SGHTA and CDR2 is FQGNSA. Libraries were prepared by immunoSEQ multiplex PCR; TCRdb keeps only in-frame clonotypes and omits some of them. The data contain about 380,000 clones, roughly 94% of them singletons. V is TRBV7-2 and J is TRBJ2-1; D is unclear. The TCR originated in a human donor. The source material was thymocytes. The CDR3: CASSLGHIYNEQFF. In DNA form, the CDR3 reads TGTGCCAGCAGCTTAGGACATATCTACAATGAGCAGTTCTTC.